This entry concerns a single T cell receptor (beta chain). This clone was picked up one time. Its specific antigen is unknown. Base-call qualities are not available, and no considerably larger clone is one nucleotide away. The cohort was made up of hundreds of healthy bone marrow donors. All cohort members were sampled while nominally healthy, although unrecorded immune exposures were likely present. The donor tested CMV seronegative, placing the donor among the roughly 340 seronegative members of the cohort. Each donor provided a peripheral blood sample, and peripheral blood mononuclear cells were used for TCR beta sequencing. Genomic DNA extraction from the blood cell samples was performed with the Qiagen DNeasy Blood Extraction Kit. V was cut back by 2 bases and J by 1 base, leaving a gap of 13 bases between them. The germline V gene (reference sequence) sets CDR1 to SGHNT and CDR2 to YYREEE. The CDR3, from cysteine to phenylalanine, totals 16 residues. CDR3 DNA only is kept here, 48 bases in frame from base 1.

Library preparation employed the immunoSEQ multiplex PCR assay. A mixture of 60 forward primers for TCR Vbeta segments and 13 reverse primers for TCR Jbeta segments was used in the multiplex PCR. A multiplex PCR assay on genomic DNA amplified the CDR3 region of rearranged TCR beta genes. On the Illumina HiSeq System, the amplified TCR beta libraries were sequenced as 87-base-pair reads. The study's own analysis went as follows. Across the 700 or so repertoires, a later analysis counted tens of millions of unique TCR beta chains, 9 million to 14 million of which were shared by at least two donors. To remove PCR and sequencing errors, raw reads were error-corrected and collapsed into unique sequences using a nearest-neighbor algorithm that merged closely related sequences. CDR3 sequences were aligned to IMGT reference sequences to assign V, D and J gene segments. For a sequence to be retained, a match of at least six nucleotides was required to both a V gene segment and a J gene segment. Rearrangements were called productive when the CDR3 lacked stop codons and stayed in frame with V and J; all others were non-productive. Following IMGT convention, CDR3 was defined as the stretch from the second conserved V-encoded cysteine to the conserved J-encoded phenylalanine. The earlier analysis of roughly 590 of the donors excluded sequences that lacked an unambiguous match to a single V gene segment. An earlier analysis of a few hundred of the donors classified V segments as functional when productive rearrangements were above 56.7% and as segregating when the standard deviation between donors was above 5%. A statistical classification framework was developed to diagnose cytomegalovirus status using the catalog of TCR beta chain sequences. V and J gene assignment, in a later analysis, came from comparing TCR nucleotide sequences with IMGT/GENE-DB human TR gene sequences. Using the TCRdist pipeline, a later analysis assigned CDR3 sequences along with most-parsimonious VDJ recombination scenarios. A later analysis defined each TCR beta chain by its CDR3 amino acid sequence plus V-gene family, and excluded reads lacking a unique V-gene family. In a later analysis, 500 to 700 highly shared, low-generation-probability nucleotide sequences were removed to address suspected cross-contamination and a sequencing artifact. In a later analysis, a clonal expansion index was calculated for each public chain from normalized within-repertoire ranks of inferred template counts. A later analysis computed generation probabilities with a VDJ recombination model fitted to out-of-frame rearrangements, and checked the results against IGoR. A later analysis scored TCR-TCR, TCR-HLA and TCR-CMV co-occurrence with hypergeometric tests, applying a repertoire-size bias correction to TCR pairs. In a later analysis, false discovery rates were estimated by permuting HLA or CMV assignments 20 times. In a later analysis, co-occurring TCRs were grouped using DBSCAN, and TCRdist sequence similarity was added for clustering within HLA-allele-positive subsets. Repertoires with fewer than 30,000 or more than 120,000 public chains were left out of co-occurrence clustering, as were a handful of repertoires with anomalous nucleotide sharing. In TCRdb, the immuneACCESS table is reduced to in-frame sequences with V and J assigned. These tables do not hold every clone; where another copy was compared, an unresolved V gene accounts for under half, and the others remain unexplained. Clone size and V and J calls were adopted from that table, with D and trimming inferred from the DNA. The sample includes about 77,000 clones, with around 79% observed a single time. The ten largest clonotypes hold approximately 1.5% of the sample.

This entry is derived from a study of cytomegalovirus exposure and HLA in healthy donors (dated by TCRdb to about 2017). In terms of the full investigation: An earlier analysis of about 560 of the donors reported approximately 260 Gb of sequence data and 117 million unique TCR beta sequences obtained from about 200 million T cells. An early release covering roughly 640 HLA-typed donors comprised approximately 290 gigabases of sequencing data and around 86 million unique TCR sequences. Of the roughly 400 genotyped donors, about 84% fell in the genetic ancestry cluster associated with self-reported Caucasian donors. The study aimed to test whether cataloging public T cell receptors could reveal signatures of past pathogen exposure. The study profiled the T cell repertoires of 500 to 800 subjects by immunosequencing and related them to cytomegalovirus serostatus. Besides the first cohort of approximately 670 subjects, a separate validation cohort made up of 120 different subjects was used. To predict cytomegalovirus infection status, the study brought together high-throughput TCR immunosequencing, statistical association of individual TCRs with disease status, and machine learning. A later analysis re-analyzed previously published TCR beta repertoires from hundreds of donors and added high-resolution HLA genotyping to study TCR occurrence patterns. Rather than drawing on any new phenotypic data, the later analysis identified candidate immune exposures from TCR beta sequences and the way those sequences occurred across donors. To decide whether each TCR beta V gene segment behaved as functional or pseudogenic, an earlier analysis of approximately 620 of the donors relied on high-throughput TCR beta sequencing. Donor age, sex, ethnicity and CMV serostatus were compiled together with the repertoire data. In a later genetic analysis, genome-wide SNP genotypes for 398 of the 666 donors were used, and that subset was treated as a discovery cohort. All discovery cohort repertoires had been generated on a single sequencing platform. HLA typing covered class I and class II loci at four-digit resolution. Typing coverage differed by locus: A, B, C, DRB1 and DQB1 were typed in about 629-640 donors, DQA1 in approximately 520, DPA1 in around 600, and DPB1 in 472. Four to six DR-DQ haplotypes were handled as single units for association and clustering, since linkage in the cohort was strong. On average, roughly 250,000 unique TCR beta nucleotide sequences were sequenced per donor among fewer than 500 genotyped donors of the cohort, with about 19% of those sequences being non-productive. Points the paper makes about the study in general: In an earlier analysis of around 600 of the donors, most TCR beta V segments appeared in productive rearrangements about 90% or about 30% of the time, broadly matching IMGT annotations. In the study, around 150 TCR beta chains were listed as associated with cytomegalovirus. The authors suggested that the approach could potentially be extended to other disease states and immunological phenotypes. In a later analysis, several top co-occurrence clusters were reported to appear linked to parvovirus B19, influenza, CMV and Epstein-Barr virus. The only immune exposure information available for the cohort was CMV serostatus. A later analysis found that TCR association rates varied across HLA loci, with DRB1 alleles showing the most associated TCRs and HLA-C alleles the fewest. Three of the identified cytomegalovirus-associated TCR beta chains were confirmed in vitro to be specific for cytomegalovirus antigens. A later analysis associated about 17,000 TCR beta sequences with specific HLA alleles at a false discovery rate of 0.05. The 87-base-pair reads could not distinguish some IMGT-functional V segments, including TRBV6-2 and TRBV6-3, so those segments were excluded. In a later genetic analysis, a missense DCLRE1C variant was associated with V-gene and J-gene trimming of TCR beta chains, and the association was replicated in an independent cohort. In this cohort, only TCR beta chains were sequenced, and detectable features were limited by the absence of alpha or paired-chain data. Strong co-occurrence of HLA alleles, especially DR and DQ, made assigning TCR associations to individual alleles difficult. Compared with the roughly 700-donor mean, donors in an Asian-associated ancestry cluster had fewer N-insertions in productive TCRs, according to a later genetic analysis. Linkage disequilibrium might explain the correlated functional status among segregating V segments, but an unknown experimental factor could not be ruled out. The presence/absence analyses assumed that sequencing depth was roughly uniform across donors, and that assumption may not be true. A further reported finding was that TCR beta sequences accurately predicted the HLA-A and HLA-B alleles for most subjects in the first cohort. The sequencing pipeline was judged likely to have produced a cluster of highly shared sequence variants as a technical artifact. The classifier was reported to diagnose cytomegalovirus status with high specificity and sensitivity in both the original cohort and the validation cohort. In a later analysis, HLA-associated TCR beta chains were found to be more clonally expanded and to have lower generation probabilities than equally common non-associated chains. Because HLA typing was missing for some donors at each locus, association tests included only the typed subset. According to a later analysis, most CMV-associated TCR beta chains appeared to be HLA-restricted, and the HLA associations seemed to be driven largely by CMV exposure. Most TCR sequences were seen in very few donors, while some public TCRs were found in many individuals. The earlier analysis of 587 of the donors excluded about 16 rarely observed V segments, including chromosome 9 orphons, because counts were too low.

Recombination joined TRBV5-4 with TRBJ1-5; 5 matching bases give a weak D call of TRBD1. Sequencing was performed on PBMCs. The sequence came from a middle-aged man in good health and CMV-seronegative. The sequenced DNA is TGTGCCAGCAGCTTCGGCGGAGGGGCCAGCAATCAGCCCCAGCATTTT. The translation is CASSFGGGASNQPQHF.